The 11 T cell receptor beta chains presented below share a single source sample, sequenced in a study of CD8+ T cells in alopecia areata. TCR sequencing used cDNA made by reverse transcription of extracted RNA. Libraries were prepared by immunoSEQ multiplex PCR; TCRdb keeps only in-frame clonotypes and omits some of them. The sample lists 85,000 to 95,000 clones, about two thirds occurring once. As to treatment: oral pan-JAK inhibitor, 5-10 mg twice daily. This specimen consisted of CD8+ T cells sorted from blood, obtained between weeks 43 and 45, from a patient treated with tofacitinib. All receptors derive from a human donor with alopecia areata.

The CDR3 loop reads CASSTLQTEAFF. The DNA of the CDR3 is TGTGCCAGCAGCACACTACAGACCGAAGCTTTCTTT. This chain connects TRBV7-9 to TRBJ1-1; no clear D. Looked up from germline, CDR1 is SEHNR and CDR2 is FQNEAQ (reference sequence). The CDR3 is 12 residues long. Trimming took off 5 bases at V and 8 bases at J, with 12 bases between the two ends. The full variable domain, in which reference TRBV7-9 and TRBJ1-1 provide the parts outside the CDR3, is DTGVSQNPRHKITKRGQNVTFRCDPISEHNRLYWYRQTLGQGPEFLTYFQNEAQLEKSRLLSDRFSAERPKGSFSTLEIQRTEQGDSAMYLCASSTLQTEAFFGQGTRLTVV.

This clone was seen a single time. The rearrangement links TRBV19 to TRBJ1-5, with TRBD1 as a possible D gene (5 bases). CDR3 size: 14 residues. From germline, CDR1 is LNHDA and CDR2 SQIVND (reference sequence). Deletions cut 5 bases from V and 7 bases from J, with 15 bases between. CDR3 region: CASSLGGWKQPQHF. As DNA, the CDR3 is TGTGCCAGTAGTCTGGGGGGATGGAAGCAGCCCCAGCATTTT.

The CDR3 loop is CASVGTNEQFF. CDR3 DNA: TGTGCCAGCGTGGGCACTAATGAGCAGTTCTTC. The chain employs TRBV27 and TRBJ2-1; no definite D call. The V gene lost 8 bases and the J gene lost 7 bases, with 9 bases spanning the gap. Germline V gene sequence: CDR1 MNHEY, CDR2 SMNVEV (reference sequence). There are 11 residues in the CDR3.

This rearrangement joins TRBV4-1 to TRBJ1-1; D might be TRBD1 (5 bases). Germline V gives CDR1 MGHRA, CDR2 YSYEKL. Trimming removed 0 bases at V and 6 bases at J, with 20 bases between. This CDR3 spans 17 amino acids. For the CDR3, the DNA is TGCGCCAGCAGCCAAGAGAAGTCTTATGGGACGGGGGCTGAAGCTTTCTTT. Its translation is CASSQEKSYGTGAEAFF.

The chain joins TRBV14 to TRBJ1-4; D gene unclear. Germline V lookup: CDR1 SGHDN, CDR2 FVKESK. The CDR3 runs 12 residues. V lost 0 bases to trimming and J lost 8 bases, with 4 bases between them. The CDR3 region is CASSQDDEKLFF. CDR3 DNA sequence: TGTGCCAGCAGCCAAGATGACGAAAAACTGTTTTTT.

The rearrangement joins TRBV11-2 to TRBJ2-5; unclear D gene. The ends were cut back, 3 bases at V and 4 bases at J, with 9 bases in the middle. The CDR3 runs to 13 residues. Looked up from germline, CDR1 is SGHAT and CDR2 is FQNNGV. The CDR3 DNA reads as TGTGCCAGCAGCTTGGGCTTCGCAGAGACCCAGTACTTC. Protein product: CASSLGFAETQYF.

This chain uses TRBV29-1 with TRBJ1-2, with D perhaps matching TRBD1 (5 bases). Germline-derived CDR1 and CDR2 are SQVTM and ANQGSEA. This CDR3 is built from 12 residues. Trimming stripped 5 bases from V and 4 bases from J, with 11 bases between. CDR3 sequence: CSVWGGTYGYTF. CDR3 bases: TGCAGCGTTTGGGGGGGGACCTATGGCTACACCTTC.

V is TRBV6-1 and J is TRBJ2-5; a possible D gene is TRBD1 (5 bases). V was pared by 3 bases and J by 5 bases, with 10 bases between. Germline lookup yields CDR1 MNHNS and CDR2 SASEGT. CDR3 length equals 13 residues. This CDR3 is CASSDPYRETQYF. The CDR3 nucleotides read TGTGCCAGCAGTGACCCTTACAGGGAGACCCAGTACTTC.

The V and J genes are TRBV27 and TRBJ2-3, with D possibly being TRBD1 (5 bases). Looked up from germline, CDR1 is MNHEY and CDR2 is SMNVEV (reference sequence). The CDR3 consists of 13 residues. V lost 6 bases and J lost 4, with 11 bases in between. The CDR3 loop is CASRPQGSDTQYF. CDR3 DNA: TGTGCCAGCAGACCTCAGGGATCAGATACGCAGTATTTT.

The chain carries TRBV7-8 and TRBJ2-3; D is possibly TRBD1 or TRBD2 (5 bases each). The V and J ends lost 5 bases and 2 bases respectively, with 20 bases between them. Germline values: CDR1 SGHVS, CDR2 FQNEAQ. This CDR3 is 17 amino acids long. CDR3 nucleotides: TGTGCCAGCAGCCCTGTTCTGGTGGGGACGGTCACAGATACGCAGTATTTT. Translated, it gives CASSPVLVGTVTDTQYF.

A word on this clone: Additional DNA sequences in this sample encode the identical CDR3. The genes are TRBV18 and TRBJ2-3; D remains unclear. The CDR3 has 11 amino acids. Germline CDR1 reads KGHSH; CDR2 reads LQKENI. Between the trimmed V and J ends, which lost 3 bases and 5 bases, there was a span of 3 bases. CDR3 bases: TGTGCCAGCTCACCGGGAGATACGCAGTATTTT. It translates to CASSPGDTQYF.